These T cell receptor beta chains were read from a single sample in a study of blood T cell repertoires in COVID-19. TCRdb's table, derived via immunoSEQ multiplex PCR, lists solely in-frame clones and lacks some. The data hold a few hundred thousand clones, with approximately 89% observed a single time. Material for sequencing was peripheral blood. The source is a woman aged 50 to 60 with COVID-19, enrolled during active disease. Each CDR3 is given with its conserved first and last residue. D genes are given only for firm matches. Not all rows give a size; the values are once, few, many and, for expanded clones, a class.

D: -; J: TRBJ2-3; V: TRBV5-1; size: -; DNA: TGCGCCAGCAGCGGTGAACCCAGCGGGTACCCAGATACGCAGTATTTT; CDR3: CASSGEPSGYPDTQYF
D: -; J: TRBJ2-7; V: TRBV6-5; size: -; DNA: TGTGCCAGCAGTTATTACAGGGGGGGCTCCGTTAACCAGTACTTC; CDR3: CASSYYRGGSVNQYF
D: TRBD1; J: TRBJ1-2; V: TRBV11-1; size: -; DNA: TGTGCCAGCAGCTTAGAAGGACAGGGCAGTGGCTACACCTTC; CDR3: CASSLEGQGSGYTF
D: -; J: TRBJ1-6; V: TRBV30; size: -; DNA: TGTGCCTGGAGTGTGCCGCTGCGCGATTCACCCCTCCACTTT; CDR3: CAWSVPLRDSPLHF
D: TRBD2; J: TRBJ2-3; V: TRBV10-3; size: -; DNA: TGTGCCATCAGTGACTCTAGCGGGGCCCCAGATACGCAGTATTTT; CDR3: CAISDSSGAPDTQYF
D: TRBD1; J: TRBJ1-3; V: TRBV4-2; size: -; DNA: TGTGCCAGCAGCCAAGCGTTCGGGACAGCCTATACCTCTGGAAACACCATATATTTT; CDR3: CASSQAFGTAYTSGNTIYF
D: -; J: TRBJ2-3; V: TRBV4-1; size: -; DNA: TGCGCCAGCAGCCCCTACGAGAGGGAAAGCACAGATACGCAGTATTTT; CDR3: CASSPYERESTDTQYF
D: TRBD1; J: TRBJ1-6; V: TRBV6-5; size: once; DNA: TGTGCCAGCAGTTACACCTCAGGGGGCAAAAATTCACCCCTCCACTTT; CDR3: CASSYTSGGKNSPLHF
D: TRBD1; J: TRBJ1-1; V: TRBV15; size: -; DNA: TGTGCCACCAGCAGAGTCCCCACAGGGGCGTATGAAGCTTTCTTT; CDR3: CATSRVPTGAYEAFF
D: -; J: TRBJ2-1; V: TRBV7-2; size: few; DNA: TGTGCCAGCAGCTTAGAGGGAGTATCCTACAATGAGCAGTTCTTC; CDR3: CASSLEGVSYNEQFF
D: TRBD1; J: TRBJ2-5; V: TRBV6-2/TRBV6-3; size: -; DNA: TGTGCCAGCAGTCGGGACAGCCAAGAGACCCAGTACTTC; CDR3: CASSRDSQETQYF
D: TRBD1; J: TRBJ2-7; V: TRBV7-8; size: -; DNA: TGTGCCAGCAGCCCAGGGACAGGGTCCTCCGAGCAGTACTTC; CDR3: CASSPGTGSSEQYF
D: TRBD1; J: TRBJ1-1; V: TRBV5-4; size: -; DNA: TGTGCCAGCAGCTTGGACAGGGGGCACACTGAAGCTTTCTTT; CDR3: CASSLDRGHTEAFF
D: TRBD2; J: TRBJ2-1; V: TRBV5-4; size: -; DNA: TGTGCCAGCAGCCGTCGGACTAGCAATGAGCAGTTCTTC; CDR3: CASSRRTSNEQFF
D: TRBD2; J: TRBJ2-1; V: TRBV9; size: -; DNA: TGTGCCAGCAGCCCGGGTGGACTAGCGGGGGGTCGATACAATGAGCAGTTCTTC; CDR3: CASSPGGLAGGRYNEQFF
D: -; J: TRBJ2-4; V: TRBV2; size: -; DNA: TGTGCCAGCACGGCGGGTTCGACCAAAAACATTCAGTACTTC; CDR3: CASTAGSTKNIQYF
D: -; J: TRBJ2-7; V: TRBV6-5; size: -; DNA: TGTGCCAGCAGTTCCCGCCATGGGCACGAGCAGTACTTC; CDR3: CASSSRHGHEQYF
D: TRBD1; J: TRBJ1-5; V: TRBV19; size: -; DNA: TGTGCCAGTAGTCGGGACAGGGCCAGAAGCAATCAGCCCCAGCATTTT; CDR3: CASSRDRARSNQPQHF
D: TRBD2; J: TRBJ2-1; V: TRBV30; size: -; DNA: TGTGCCTGGAGTGTCCATAGCGGGGCGGGGTATGAGCAGTTCTTC; CDR3: CAWSVHSGAGYEQFF
D: TRBD2; J: TRBJ2-1; V: TRBV19; size: once; DNA: TGTGCCAGTAGTATAATATTAGCGGGGGCTAATGAGCAGTTCTTC; CDR3: CASSIILAGANEQFF
D: -; J: TRBJ2-3; V: TRBV20-1; size: -; DNA: TGCAGTGCTAGTTGGCGGGGCACAGATACGCAGTATTTT; CDR3: CSASWRGTDTQYF
D: -; J: TRBJ1-2; V: TRBV5-1; size: -; DNA: TGCGCCAGCAGCTTCGGGACAAATTATGGCTACACCTTC; CDR3: CASSFGTNYGYTF
D: -; J: TRBJ1-1; V: TRBV6-5; size: few; DNA: TGTGCCAGCAGTTCTCAGGTGAACACTGAAGCTTTCTTT; CDR3: CASSSQVNTEAFF
D: TRBD2; J: TRBJ2-3; V: TRBV4-1; size: -; DNA: TGCGCCAGCAGCCGCGGACTAGCGGGGGGAACTAGCACAGATACGCAGTATTTT; CDR3: CASSRGLAGGTSTDTQYF
D: -; J: TRBJ1-2; V: TRBV5-1; size: -; DNA: TGCGCCAGCAGCTTGGCCAAGGGGTATGGCTACACCTTC; CDR3: CASSLAKGYGYTF
D: -; J: TRBJ1-1; V: TRBV7-9; size: -; DNA: TGTGCCAGCAGCTTACTGGGAGGACATGATGGAACTGAAGCTTTCTTT; CDR3: CASSLLGGHDGTEAFF
D: -; J: TRBJ1-3; V: TRBV2; size: -; DNA: TGTGCCAGCACCGGACAGCGAGGAAACACCATATATTTT; CDR3: CASTGQRGNTIYF
D: -; J: TRBJ1-2; V: TRBV7-2; size: -; DNA: TGTGCCAGCAGCTTCTCCGGGGAGTATGGCTACACCTTC; CDR3: CASSFSGEYGYTF
D: TRBD2; J: TRBJ2-5; V: TRBV11-2; size: -; DNA: TGTGCCAGCAGCCATACTAGCGGGAGATTCCAAGAGACCCAGTACTTC; CDR3: CASSHTSGRFQETQYF
D: TRBD1; J: TRBJ2-7; V: TRBV5-1; size: -; DNA: TGCGCCAGCAGCGGACCCGGGACAGGCACCTACGAGCAGTACTTC; CDR3: CASSGPGTGTYEQYF
D: -; J: TRBJ1-1; V: TRBV5-1; size: -; DNA: TGCGCCAGCAGCCCCGGGAAGGGTATAGCTGAAGCTTTCTTT; CDR3: CASSPGKGIAEAFF
D: TRBD1; J: TRBJ1-2; V: TRBV9; size: once; DNA: TGTGCCAGCAGCGTAGTGGCAGGGGGCTATGGCTACACCTTC; CDR3: CASSVVAGGYGYTF
D: TRBD2; J: TRBJ2-2; V: TRBV5-4; size: once; DNA: TGTGCCAGCAGCCTACCGTGGGTAGCGGGCGCGAACACCGGGGAGCTGTTTTTT; CDR3: CASSLPWVAGANTGELFF
D: TRBD1; J: TRBJ1-2; V: TRBV6-6; size: -; DNA: TGTGCCAGCAGTGACAGGGGGCTATACTATGGCTACACCTTC; CDR3: CASSDRGLYYGYTF
D: -; J: TRBJ2-1; V: TRBV10-1; size: few; DNA: TGCGCCAGCAGTGAGGCACTAGCTCAGGGCGACAATGAGCAGTTCTTC; CDR3: CASSEALAQGDNEQFF
D: TRBD1; J: TRBJ1-1; V: TRBV5-1; size: -; DNA: TGCGCCAGCAGTAGGCAGGGGGGGAACACTGAAGCTTTCTTT; CDR3: CASSRQGGNTEAFF
D: -; J: TRBJ1-2; V: TRBV15; size: -; DNA: TGTGCCACCAGCAGAGAACAGAATACTAACTATGGCTACACCTTC; CDR3: CATSREQNTNYGYTF
D: -; J: TRBJ1-6; V: TRBV19; size: -; DNA: TGTGCCAGTAGTACGGGCCACAGGTATAATTCACCCCTCCACTTT; CDR3: CASSTGHRYNSPLHF
D: TRBD1; J: TRBJ1-2; V: TRBV2; size: -; DNA: TGTGCCAGCAGTGGCGTCCCGGGACAGGGAGGGAACTATGGCTACACCTTC; CDR3: CASSGVPGQGGNYGYTF
D: TRBD1; J: TRBJ1-6; V: TRBV5-1; size: -; DNA: TGCGCCAGCAGTCCGGGACAGGGAAATTCACCCCTCCACTTT; CDR3: CASSPGQGNSPLHF
D: TRBD1; J: TRBJ1-3; V: TRBV6-5; size: -; DNA: TGTGCCAGCAGAGCGACAGGGGGAGGGGGAAACACCATATATTTT; CDR3: CASRATGGGGNTIYF
D: TRBD2; J: TRBJ2-1; V: TRBV5-1; size: once; DNA: TGCGCCAGCAGAAATAGACTAGCGGGGGGGCCTTTCCCGTCCAATGAGCAGTTCTTC; CDR3: CASRNRLAGGPFPSNEQFF
D: TRBD2; J: TRBJ2-5; V: TRBV30; size: once; DNA: TGTGCCTGGACCCGACTAGCGGGGAGCGGAGAGACCCAGTACTTC; CDR3: CAWTRLAGSGETQYF
D: -; J: TRBJ1-1; V: TRBV19; size: -; DNA: TGTGCCAGTAGTAACTCTAGGACCTCGGACTCCGAAGCTTTCTTT; CDR3: CASSNSRTSDSEAFF
D: TRBD1; J: TRBJ1-1; V: TRBV11-2; size: -; DNA: TGTGCCAGCAGCTCATGGGGGTGGACAGGGGGCACTGAAGCTTTCTTT; CDR3: CASSSWGWTGGTEAFF
D: TRBD1; J: TRBJ2-7; V: TRBV30; size: -; DNA: TGTGCCTGGAGTGAGGACAGGGGGGCCTACGAGCAGTACTTC; CDR3: CAWSEDRGAYEQYF
D: -; J: TRBJ2-1; V: TRBV6-4; size: -; DNA: TGTGCCAGCGCAGACAGTCCGAACGCCTACAATGAGCAGTTCTTC; CDR3: CASADSPNAYNEQFF
D: -; J: TRBJ1-3; V: TRBV4-1; size: -; DNA: TGCGCCAGCAGCCAAGTTGATGGCGGTGGCATATATTTT; CDR3: CASSQVDGGGIYF
D: -; J: TRBJ1-2; V: TRBV5-1; size: -; DNA: TGCGCCAGCAGCCCCGGGAGGGGCAGGTATGGCTACACCTTC; CDR3: CASSPGRGRYGYTF
D: TRBD2; J: TRBJ2-3; V: TRBV2; size: -; DNA: TGTGCCAGCATCCTAGCGGGGGGCACAGATACGCAGTATTTT; CDR3: CASILAGGTDTQYF
D: -; J: TRBJ2-7; V: TRBV19; size: -; DNA: TGTGCCAGTAGTATTTCTTCTTTCAGCTACGAGCAGTACTTC; CDR3: CASSISSFSYEQYF